The rows below give T cell receptor beta chains drawn from one sample of a study of blood T cell repertoires in COVID-19. The repertoire was sequenced with immunoSEQ multiplex PCR; TCRdb's copy has only in-frame clones and lacks some. The sample carries 230,000 or so clones, more than 75% recorded once. Material: PBMCs or T cells enriched from blood (not recorded which). The receptors originated from a woman between 45 and 65 years old who had been exposed to COVID-19. Both conserved end residues are part of each CDR3. The order of the fields is D gene, J gene, clone size, V gene, CDR3 DNA, CDR3 protein. A D gene is named only where the DNA matches it firmly. Rows give clone size only sometimes, using once, few, many, or a class for an expanded clone.

>TRBD1|TRBJ1-1|.|TRBV4-2
TGTGCCAGCAGCCCCGGGACCGGGACAGGGGGTGAAGCTTTCTTT
CASSPGTGTGGEAFF
>TRBD1|TRBJ2-5|.|TRBV4-3
TGCGCCAGCAGCCAGAGCTTAAAGGGGACAGGAGAGGAGACCCAGTACTTC
CASSQSLKGTGEETQYF
>TRBD2|TRBJ2-1|few|TRBV7-6
TGTGCCAGCAGCCTCACTAGCGGGGGAATCAGTGAGCAGTTCTTC
CASSLTSGGISEQFF
>TRBD1|TRBJ1-2|.|TRBV12-3/TRBV12-4
TGTGCCAGCAGCCAAGACAGGGGGAGGCTCACCTTC
CASSQDRGRLTF
>TRBD1|TRBJ1-3|.|TRBV29-1
TGCAGCGTTTCAGACAGGGTCGGCGGAAACACCATATATTTT
CSVSDRVGGNTIYF
>.|TRBJ1-4|.|TRBV4-3
TGCGCCAGCAGCCAAGATGGGGAGGAAAAACTGTTTTTT
CASSQDGEEKLFF
>TRBD2|TRBJ2-1|.|TRBV6-6
TGTGCCAGCAGCCCCCAACTGGGGACTAGCGGTAATGAGCAGTTCTTC
CASSPQLGTSGNEQFF
>.|TRBJ1-1|many|TRBV30
TGTGCCTGGGGACAGTGGGCTGAAGCTTTCTTT
CAWGQWAEAFF
>.|TRBJ1-1|.|TRBV28
TGTGCCAGCAGTGGGGAGAATCGGGCTTTCTTT
CASSGENRAFF
>TRBD1|TRBJ1-2|.|TRBV19
TGTGCCAGTAGCCCAGCCAGGGGGACAGACTATGGCTACACCTTC
CASSPARGTDYGYTF
>.|TRBJ1-2|.|TRBV18
TGTGCCAGCTCACCACTAGGGGACTATGGCTACACCTTC
CASSPLGDYGYTF
>TRBD1|TRBJ2-7|.|TRBV2
TGTGCCAGCAGAGCCGACAGGGGGACTTCCTACGAGCAGTACTTC
CASRADRGTSYEQYF
>.|TRBJ1-5|.|TRBV6-6
TGTGCCATCTCTGACAGTAGCAATCAGCCCCAGCATTTT
CAISDSSNQPQHF
>TRBD1|TRBJ1-6|.|TRBV2
TGTGCCAGCAGCCCGGACAGGGGAAGAACCTCACCCCTCCACTTT
CASSPDRGRTSPLHF
>.|TRBJ1-6|.|TRBV5-4
TGTGCCAGCAGCTTGGGACTAAGCTATAATTCACCCCTCCACTTT
CASSLGLSYNSPLHF
>.|TRBJ1-5|.|TRBV19
TGTGCCAGTAAGGGGTGGAATCAGCCCCAGCATTTT
CASKGWNQPQHF
>.|TRBJ1-3|.|TRBV4-3
TGCGCCAGCAGCCAGGCCAAAACAGGGTGGGGAAACACCATATATTTT
CASSQAKTGWGNTIYF
>TRBD1|TRBJ1-2|.|TRBV15
TGTGCCACCAGGGGGACAGGGGGCTATGGCTACACCTTC
CATRGTGGYGYTF
>.|TRBJ1-1|few|TRBV5-1
TGCGCCAGCAGCCCGGGGGGACCAATGAACACTGAAGCTTTCTTT
CASSPGGPMNTEAFF
>.|TRBJ1-1|once|TRBV6-6
TGTGCCAGCAGTTACCTTGACAGGGAAGCTTTCTTT
CASSYLDREAFF
>.|TRBJ1-1|.|TRBV4-2
TGTGCCAGCAGCCAAGATCCCGGGGTCGGCAGAAAAGCTTTCTTT
CASSQDPGVGRKAFF
>.|TRBJ2-1|.|TRBV5-1
TGCGCCAGCAGCGGGGGGGCGAATTACAATGAGCAGTTCTTC
CASSGGANYNEQFF
>TRBD2|TRBJ2-1|.|TRBV24-1
TGTGCCACCAGTGACCCCGGGACTAGCGGGGATATCAATGAGCAGTTCTTC
CATSDPGTSGDINEQFF
>TRBD1|TRBJ1-5|.|TRBV28
TGTGCCAGCAGTTTAGGGACAGGGCCGCATCAGCCCCAGCATTTT
CASSLGTGPHQPQHF
>.|TRBJ1-1|.|TRBV5-4
TGTGCCAGCAGCGCTACAGGGACCACTGAAGCTTTCTTT
CASSATGTTEAFF
>.|TRBJ1-1|.|TRBV11-2
TGTGCCAGCAGCCCGGACACTGAAGCTTTCTTT
CASSPDTEAFF
>.|TRBJ2-7|.|TRBV10-3
TGTGCCATCAGTAAAAGCAGGGGCTACGAGCAGTACTTC
CAISKSRGYEQYF
>TRBD2|TRBJ2-2|.|TRBV19
TGTGCCAGTAGTTTCGGGGGGGATACCGGGGAGCTGTTTTTT
CASSFGGDTGELFF
>.|TRBJ2-7|.|TRBV6-6
TGTGCCAGCAGTAAACAGGGCAGTGACGAGCAGTACTTC
CASSKQGSDEQYF
>.|TRBJ1-2|.|TRBV7-7
TGTGCCAGCAGCTTAGGGTCCGAGGTCCTCTTAAACTATGGCTACACCTTC
CASSLGSEVLLNYGYTF
>.|TRBJ1-1|.|TRBV7-9
TGTGCCAGCAGCCCCAATCAGGGCAACACTGAAGCTTTCTTT
CASSPNQGNTEAFF
>.|TRBJ2-3|.|TRBV7-3
TGTGCCAGCAGCTTAATGGAGGCAGATACGCAGTATTTT
CASSLMEADTQYF
>.|TRBJ1-1|.|TRBV10-3
TGTGCCATCAGTGTTGTCGGGACAACGGGAAACACTGAAGCTTTCTTT
CAISVVGTTGNTEAFF
>TRBD2|TRBJ2-3|.|TRBV7-2
TGTGCCAGCAGCCAAGATGGGACTAGCGGGGCCAAAGGCACGCAGTATTTT
CASSQDGTSGAKGTQYF
>.|TRBJ1-1|few|TRBV6-2/TRBV6-3
TGTGCCAGCAGTTACCAAACCGAGGGGGTGAACACTGAAGCTTTCTTT
CASSYQTEGVNTEAFF
>.|TRBJ1-1|.|TRBV5-8
TGTGCCAGCAGAAATCCCAGGAGGGCTGGTTACACTGAAGCTTTCTTT
CASRNPRRAGYTEAFF
>.|TRBJ1-6|few|TRBV27
TGTGCCAGCAGTTCGACAGGTTCACCCCTCCACTTT
CASSSTGSPLHF
>.|TRBJ2-5|.|TRBV15
TGTGCCACCAGCAGATCCAGGGGGGTCGGGGAGACCCAGTACTTC
CATSRSRGVGETQYF
>.|TRBJ1-6|.|TRBV18
TGTGCCAGCTCACCGGGGCTGGGTTCACCCCTCCACTTT
CASSPGLGSPLHF
>TRBD2|TRBJ2-5|.|TRBV6-2/TRBV6-3
TGTGCCAGCAGCCACGCGGGAGGGAGGAAGACCCAGTACTTC
CASSHAGGRKTQYF
>.|TRBJ1-3|.|TRBV4-1
TGCGCCAGCAGCCAAGCAGGGGATCGAAACACCATATATTTT
CASSQAGDRNTIYF
>TRBD2|TRBJ2-1|once|TRBV10-3
TGTGCCATCAGCTCCGGGGGGGCTGATGAGCAGTTCTTC
CAISSGGADEQFF